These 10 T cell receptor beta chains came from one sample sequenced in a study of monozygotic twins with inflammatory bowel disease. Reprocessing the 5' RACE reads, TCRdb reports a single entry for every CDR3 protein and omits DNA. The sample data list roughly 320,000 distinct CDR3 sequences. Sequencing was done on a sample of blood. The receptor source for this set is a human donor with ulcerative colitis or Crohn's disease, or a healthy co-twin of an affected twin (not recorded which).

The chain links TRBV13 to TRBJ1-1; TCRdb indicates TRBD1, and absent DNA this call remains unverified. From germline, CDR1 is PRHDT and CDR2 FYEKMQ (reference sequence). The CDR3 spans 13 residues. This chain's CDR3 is CASSLYSWGEAFF.

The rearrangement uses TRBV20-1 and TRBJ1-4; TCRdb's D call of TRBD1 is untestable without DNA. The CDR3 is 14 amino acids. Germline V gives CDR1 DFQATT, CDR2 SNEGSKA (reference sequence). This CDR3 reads CSASRGQGNEKLFF.

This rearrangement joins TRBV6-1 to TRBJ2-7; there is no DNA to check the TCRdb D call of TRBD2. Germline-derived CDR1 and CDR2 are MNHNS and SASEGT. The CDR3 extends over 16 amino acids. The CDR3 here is CASSETGTISVYEQYF.

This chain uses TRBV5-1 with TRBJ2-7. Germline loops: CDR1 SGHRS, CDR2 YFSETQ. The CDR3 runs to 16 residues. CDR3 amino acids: CASSLAPGASSYEQYF.

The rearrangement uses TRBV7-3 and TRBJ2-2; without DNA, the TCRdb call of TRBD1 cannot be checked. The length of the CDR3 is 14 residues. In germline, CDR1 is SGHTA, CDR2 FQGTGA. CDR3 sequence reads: CASSLVRETGELFF.

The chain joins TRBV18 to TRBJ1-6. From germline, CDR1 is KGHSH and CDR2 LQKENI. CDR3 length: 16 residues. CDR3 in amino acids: CASSLHSGTDNSPLHF.

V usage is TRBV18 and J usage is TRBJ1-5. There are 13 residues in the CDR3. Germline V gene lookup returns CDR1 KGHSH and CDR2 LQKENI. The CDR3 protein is CASSPISDQPQHF.

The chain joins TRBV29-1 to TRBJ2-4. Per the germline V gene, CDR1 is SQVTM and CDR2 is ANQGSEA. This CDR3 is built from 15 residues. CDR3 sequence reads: CSVEPSRDDKNIQYF.

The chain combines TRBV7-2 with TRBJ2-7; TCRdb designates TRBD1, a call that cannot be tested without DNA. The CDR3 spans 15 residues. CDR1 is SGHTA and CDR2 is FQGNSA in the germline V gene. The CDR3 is CASSLVPGDSYEQYF.

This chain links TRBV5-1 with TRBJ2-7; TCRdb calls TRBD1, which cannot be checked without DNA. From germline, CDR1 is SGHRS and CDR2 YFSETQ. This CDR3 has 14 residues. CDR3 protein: CASNPGVSSYEQYF.